One sample yielded the 11 T cell receptor beta chains listed below, sequenced in a study of control samples from healthy donors and cancer patients. Libraries were prepared by immunoSEQ multiplex PCR; TCRdb keeps only in-frame clonotypes and omits some of them. The sample yields fewer than 85,000 clones, approximately 91% seen once. Sequenced sample: blood. These receptor sequences come from a man over 45 in good health.

This chain links TRBV19 with TRBJ2-7; TRBD2 aligns across 8 bases. CDR1 LNHDA and CDR2 SQIVND come from the germline V gene (reference sequence). The length of the CDR3 is 14 residues. Germline trimming cut 5 bases from V and 7 bases from J; bases unmatched to any gene: 10. CDR3 in DNA: TGTGCCAGTAGTCCCGGACTAGCATCAGGGGAGCAGTACTTC. Translation: CASSPGLASGEQYF.

The gene calls are TRBV19 and TRBJ2-3, with TRBD2 matching 11 bases. The CDR3 spans 16 residues. Germline CDR1 reads LNHDA; CDR2 reads SQIVND (reference sequence). V dropped 1 base and J dropped 2; count of bases not matched to a gene: 2. CDR3 nucleotides: TGTGCCAGTAGTATAGTTAGCGGGGGGGTCACAGATACGCAGTATTTT. It codes for CASSIVSGGVTDTQYF.

CDR3 residues: CASSLEFVDSGTIYF. In DNA form, the CDR3 reads TGTGCCAGCAGCTTAGAGTTCGTGGATTCAGGCACCATATATTTT. The V gene is TRBV11-2, the J gene TRBJ1-3, with no clear D. The CDR3 is 15 amino acids. Trimming took 0 bases from V and 9 from J, leaving 15 bases between them. Germline assignment: CDR1 SGHAT and CDR2 FQNNGV.

The chain recombines TRBV29-1 with TRBJ2-7; D not resolved. The germline gives CDR1 SQVTM, CDR2 ANQGSEA. The ends were cut back, 2 bases at V and 2 bases at J, with 10 bases in the middle. The CDR3 sequence is 13 residues long. For the CDR3, the DNA is TGCAGCGTTGAATTCCCGGCTACCTACGAGCAGTACTTC. It yields the protein CSVEFPATYEQYF.

The CDR3 region has the DNA TGTGCCAGCAGCGGTAGACAGATGGGAAGAACCGGGGAGCTGTTTTTT. Translating it yields CASSGRQMGRTGELFF. This chain connects TRBV7-2 to TRBJ2-2; possible D gene TRBD1, 5 bases. The ends were cut back, 5 bases at V and 5 bases at J, with 18 bases in the middle. The germline CDR1 and CDR2 sequences are SGHTA and FQGNSA. The CDR3 runs to 16 residues.

The rearrangement uses TRBV5-5 and TRBJ2-3, with TRBD2 identical over 8 bases. The junction had 7 bases not matched to a gene; V was cut back by 5 bases and J by 2 bases. The CDR3 has 15 residues. CDR1 and CDR2 (germline): SGHKS, YYEKEE (reference sequence). The CDR3 loop is CASRLLAEITDTQYF. DNA for the CDR3: TGTGCCAGCAGGTTACTAGCGGAGATCACAGATACGCAGTATTTT.

This clone was counted a single time. The chain couples TRBV25-1 to TRBJ1-3, with TRBD1 as a possible D gene (5 bases). This CDR3 is 12 amino acids long. The germline CDR1 and CDR2 sequences are MGHDK and SYGVNS. Deletions cut 11 bases from V and 0 bases from J, with 8 bases between. The CDR3, as DNA: TGTGCCGCGGGGACCTCTGGAAACACCATATATTTT. Protein product: CAAGTSGNTIYF.

The chain joins TRBV7-2 to TRBJ1-2; no clear D gene. The length of the CDR3 is 14 residues. V shed 2 bases and J shed 3 bases, with 10 bases lying between them. CDR1 SGHTA and CDR2 FQGNSA come from the germline V gene. The CDR3 region has the DNA TGTGCCAGCAGCTTAAGGACGGAGGACTATGGCTACACCTTC. Translating it yields CASSLRTEDYGYTF. The variable domain in full, completed from reference TRBV7-2 and TRBJ1-2, reads GAGVSQSPSNKVTEKGKDVELRCDPISGHTALYWYRQSLGQGLEFLIYFQGNSAPDKSGLPSDRFSAERTGGSVSTLTIQRTQQEDSAVYLCASSLRTEDYGYTFGSGTRLTVV.

The rearrangement links TRBV7-8 to TRBJ1-2, with D hard to call. The V gene lost 2 bases and the J gene lost 4 bases, with 11 bases spanning the gap. The CDR3 is 14 amino acids. CDR1 is SGHVS and CDR2 is FQNEAQ in the germline V gene. CDR3 nucleotide sequence: TGTGCCAGCAGCTTACTGGGGTTTGGCTATGGCTACACCTTC. This translates into CASSLLGFGYGYTF.

J is TRBJ1-1 and V is TRBV19; D gene uncertain. The V gene's germline CDR1 is LNHDA and CDR2 SQIVND (reference sequence). Trimming took 6 bases from V and 0 from J, leaving 8 bases between them. The CDR3 is 13 residues long. The CDR3 loop is CASRPVLNTEAFF. DNA for the CDR3: TGTGCCAGTAGGCCTGTATTGAACACTGAAGCTTTCTTT.

The rearrangement joins TRBV9 to TRBJ2-5; 13 nucleotides match TRBD2. J lost 5 bases, V lost 0 bases, and 7 bases had no gene match. The CDR3 extends over 17 amino acids. CDR1 and CDR2 (germline): SGDLS, YYNGEE. The chain's CDR3 is CASSVGTSGGAWETQYF. CDR3 DNA: TGTGCCAGCAGCGTAGGAACTAGCGGGGGGGCATGGGAGACCCAGTACTTC.